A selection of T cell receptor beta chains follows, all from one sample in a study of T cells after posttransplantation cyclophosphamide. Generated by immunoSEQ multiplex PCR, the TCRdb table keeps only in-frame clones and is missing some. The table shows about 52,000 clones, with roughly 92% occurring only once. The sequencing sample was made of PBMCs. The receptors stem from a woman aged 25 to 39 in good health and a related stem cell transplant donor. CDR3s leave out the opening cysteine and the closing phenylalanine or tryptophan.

ASSPGLAGPGDEQF TRBJ2-1 TRBV7-7
ASSLGLRGQSSSGANVLT TRBJ2-6 TRBV5-8
ASSSQGVQETQY TRBJ2-5 TRBV19
ASSLTYNEQF TRBJ2-1 TRBV9
ASSYSAAGGDQPQH TRBJ1-5 TRBV28
ASSLEAGLPVNTEAF TRBJ1-1 TRBV5-1
ASSLGGSADYEQY TRBJ2-7 TRBV5-1
ASKRGTNNEKLF TRBJ1-4 TRBV19
ASSESGTSGGAETQY TRBJ2-5 TRBV10-1
ASSGRRMVTEAF TRBJ1-1 TRBV7-9
ASSAPGGPHTQY TRBJ2-3 TRBV9
ASNEGASYEQY TRBJ2-7 TRBV7-7
SVTGRQGPYGYT TRBJ1-2 TRBV29-1
ASSIPGRSGTQY TRBJ2-5 TRBV19
ASRILQGGDEKLF TRBJ1-4 TRBV5-6
ASSLRAANPEAF TRBJ1-1 TRBV7-9
ASSLRGSPYEQY TRBJ2-7 TRBV27
ASTETSGGGSGTQY TRBJ2-3 TRBV7-2
ARVAHFRDRWYEQY TRBJ2-7 TRBV19
ASSFTTGYNEQF TRBJ2-1 TRBV5-6
ASSIDPVGGVGPQH TRBJ1-5 TRBV19
ASSYSGADTQY TRBJ2-3 TRBV7-2
ASSLAPGGGSTEAF TRBJ1-1 TRBV7-2
ASSMGQAQLYGYT TRBJ1-2 TRBV19
ASSLAAGSTDTQY TRBJ2-3 TRBV7-9